This TCR beta chain was sequenced for a study of cytomegalovirus exposure and HLA in healthy donors. Study-wide points: A later analysis showed TCR association rates differing by HLA locus, peaking at DRB1 and lowest at HLA-C. Certain indistinguishable V segments, among them TRBV6-2 and TRBV6-3, were excluded.

CDR1 MDHEN and CDR2 SYDVKM come from the germline V gene. The CDR3 runs 17 residues. V lost 2 bases and J lost 4; bases outside the gene matches: 8. In the case of this clone: Its matching antigen is unknown.

Vbeta (60) and Jbeta (13) primers were used in the PCR. Some clones are missing from TCRdb's copy, which holds only in-frame ones; the method was immunoSEQ multiplex PCR. The sample includes approximately 200,000 clones, around 75% of them seen just once. The rearrangement uses TRBV28 and TRBJ2-3; 11 bases match TRBD2. The origin of this receptor is a woman in her 30s in good health and CMV-seropositive. The source material was PBMCs. The CDR3: CASSLPGLAGIADTQYF. For the CDR3, the DNA is TGTGCCAGCAGTTTACCAGGACTAGCGGGCATCGCAGATACGCAGTATTTT.